This T cell receptor beta chain was profiled in a study of CD8+ T cells in alopecia areata listed by TCRdb under 2018. With respect to the entire study: The study used high-throughput TCRbeta sequencing to examine T cell clonal expansion in alopecia areata, in both the C3H/HeJ mouse model and human patients. On the human side, TCRbeta sequencing was run on scalp tissue and on sorted CD4+ and CD8+ peripheral blood T cells from healthy controls and from alopecia areata patients with either patchy or totalis/universalis disease. Clonality in the scalp was compared among normal scalp (n=4), patchy alopecia areata scalp (n=8), and alopecia totalis/universalis scalp (n=8). RNA was extracted with the PAXgene miRNA kit for fixed scalp, the miRNeasy kit for PBMCs, and the RNeasy kit for mouse skin. TCRbeta CDR3 regions were amplified by immunoSEQ multiplex PCR using 35 Vbeta forward and 13 Jbeta reverse primers.

The junction shows trimming of 5 bases on V and 2 bases on J, plus 21 bases between the germline ends. CDR1 and CDR2 (PRHDT, FYEKMQ) derive from the germline V gene (reference sequence). The CDR3, cysteine through phenylalanine, is 17 amino acids long. The DNA shown is the 51-base CDR3, in frame from base 1. Library creation used the immunoSEQ multiplex PCR assay. To provide template for TCR sequencing, every sample had RNA extracted and reverse transcribed into cDNA. SuperScript III was used for first-strand cDNA synthesis, primed with a 2:1 mix of oligo-dT and random hexamers. A synthetic immune receptor repertoire was used to assess amplification bias, and residual bias was removed computationally. In the source study's methods: After raw reads were preprocessed to remove errors, the CDR3 was defined following IMGT conventions as running from the conserved cysteine to phenylalanine. Clonality was computed by normalizing Shannon entropy by log2 of the number of productive unique TCRs and subtracting the result from 1. Whether each scalp clone was CD4 or CD8 was inferred by checking scalp TCRbeta sequences against the CD4 and CD8 repertoires from sorted blood. The table comes from immuneACCESS by way of TCRdb, which keeps in-frame sequences with V and J called. Part of the clones is missing from these tables; in studies checked, under half for an unresolved V gene and the rest for unknown reasons. The DNA was the basis for D and trimming; V, J and clone size are from that table. The sample table contains roughly 60,000 clones; only one count was recorded for around 47% of them. Roughly half of the sample rests with the top ten.

Broad study findings and their caveats: Higher clonality and more expanded CD8+ clones were observed in lesional scalp than in normal scalp, particularly in alopecia totalis/universalis, a finding suggestive of antigenic drive. Unlike mouse skin, where gammadelta T cells dominate, normal human skin contains resident alphabeta T cells that get sequenced too, which complicates analysis of the scalp TCR repertoire. Compared with mice, TCR sequences shared between patients were less clear, possibly partly because of HLA diversity across the patient population.

Lesional scalp punch biopsies and peripheral blood were obtained from alopecia areata patients. PBMCs were separated by density centrifugation and stained for CD3, CD4 and CD8, after which CD4+ and CD8+ T cells were sorted on a FACSAria. Untreated alopecia areata patients were recruited as part of a multicenter biomarker study. For roughly five biomarker-study patients, blood CD8+ T cells were further sorted into NKG2D-low and NKG2D-high fractions. About this clone: The antigen this receptor binds is unknown. Per-base quality was not reported, and no clone a single base away is much larger than it.

Sequencing input: NKG2D-low CD8+ T cells sorted from blood. This sample's cell subset or site label indicates: sorted CD8+ NKG2D-low blood T cells. This TCR came from a human donor with alopecia areata. The chain is assembled from TRBV13 and TRBJ1-2; TRBD1 is a possible D gene, resting on 6 matching bases. The bases read TGTGCCAGCAGCCCTTACGGGGGACAAGGTGGAAACTATGGCTACACCTTC. It codes for CASSPYGGQGGNYGYTF.